Listed here are 32 T cell receptor beta chains from one sample, sequenced in a study of response to subunit inactivated influenza vaccine. TCRdb redid the calling of the RT-PCR reads with MiXCR, one entry per CDR3 protein. The sample holds approximately 500,000 distinct CDR3 sequences, 13% to 15% seen once. Sequencing was performed on PBMCs from blood, taken 11 to 12 days after vaccination. These receptors were taken from a man aged 50 or older who received an inactivated influenza vaccine.

This clonotype came up a few times. The gene calls are TRBV5-8 and TRBJ2-7; D is possibly TRBD1 (6 bases). This CDR3 has 15 residues. Trimming removed 2 bases from V and 2 bases from J, with 14 bases in between. Germline V gene sequence: CDR1 SGHTS, CDR2 YDEGEE. CDR3 sequence reads: CASSFSGRGTYEQYF. The CDR3 coding sequence is TGTGCCAGCAGCTTTTCTGGCAGGGGAACCTACGAGCAGTACTTC. Combining the CDR3 with reference TRBV5-8 and TRBJ2-7 gives the whole variable domain EAGVTQSPTHLIKTRGQQATLRCSPISGHTSVYWYQQALGLGLQFLLWYDEGEERNRGNFPPRFSGRQFPNYSSELNVNALELEDSALYLCASSFSGRGTYEQYFGPGTRLTVT.

This clonotype was picked up one time. V and J are TRBV10-3 and TRBJ2-7; tentative D call: TRBD2 (5 bases). CDR1 is ENHRY and CDR2 is SYGVKD in the germline V gene. The length of the CDR3 is 14 residues. V was pared by 3 bases and J by 4 bases, with 13 bases between. CDR3 in amino acids: CAISDEGTTYEQYF. The CDR3, as DNA: TGTGCCATCAGTGACGAGGGTACTACGTACGAGCAGTACTTC.

There are a few counts of this clonotype. Relative to the germline gene, one junction end is altered; a read error may explain this. The CDR3 spells CATSEPSGLAGLAQETQYF. CDR3 bases: TGTGCCACCAGTGAGCCTTCGGGACTAGCGGGACTTGCCCAAGAAACCCAGTACTTC. The V and J genes are TRBV24-1 and TRBJ2-5; TRBD2 agrees at 13 bases. The CDR3 sequence is 19 residues long. Germline values: CDR1 KGHDR, CDR2 SFDVKD.

This clonotype showed up just a few times. The rearrangement uses TRBV7-9 and TRBJ2-3, with D perhaps TRBD2 (6 bases). Trimming took off 2 bases at V and 0 bases at J, with 15 bases between the two ends. The CDR3 consists of 17 residues. Germline assignment: CDR1 SEHNR and CDR2 FQNEAQ (reference sequence). The CDR3 spells CASSLSGAPYSTDTQYF. As DNA, the CDR3 is TGTGCCAGCAGCTTATCGGGAGCCCCTTATAGCACAGATACGCAGTATTTT. The variable domain in full, with the rest retrieved from reference TRBV7-9 and TRBJ2-3, is DTGVSQNPRHKITKRGQNVTFRCDPISEHNRLYWYRQTLGQGPEFLTYFQNEAQLEKSRLLSDRFSAERPKGSFSTLEIQRTEQGDSAMYLCASSLSGAPYSTDTQYFGPGTRLTVL.

The genes are TRBV28 and TRBJ2-7; D is perhaps TRBD1 (5 bases). CDR3 size: 12 residues. Germline CDR1 is MDHEN and CDR2 is SYDVKM. The CDR3 sequence: CVIQGQGNEQYF. The CDR3 region has the DNA TGTGTCATACAAGGGCAGGGCAACGAGCAGTACTTC.

The rearrangement links TRBV20-1 to TRBJ2-5; D uncertain. This CDR3 is 14 amino acids long. V lost 0 bases and J lost 7, with 15 bases in between. Looked up from germline, CDR1 is DFQATT and CDR2 is SNEGSKA (reference sequence). This CDR3 is CSARDGRKAGTQYF. For the CDR3, the DNA is TGCAGTGCTAGAGATGGGCGTAAAGCCGGGACCCAGTACTTC.

In its sample, this clonotype was seen a few times. The chain combines TRBV7-2 with TRBJ1-6; D not resolved. The V gene's germline CDR1 is SGHTA and CDR2 FQGNSA. V lost 6 bases to trimming and J lost 9 bases, with 15 bases between them. The CDR3 is 14 amino acids. The CDR3: CASSTRWQASPLHF. The DNA for the CDR3 is TGTGCCAGCAGTACCAGGTGGCAGGCTTCACCCCTCCACTTT.

The chain has TRBV7-2 and TRBJ2-5; TRBD1 aligns across 9 bases. Germline V lookup: CDR1 SGHTA, CDR2 FQGNSA. The CDR3 runs 16 residues. With 5 bases clipped from V and 4 bases from J, the junction kept 11 bases outside the gene matches. The CDR3 sequence: CASSLLGQGTGETQYF. Written as DNA, the CDR3 is TGTGCCAGCAGCCTGCTAGGACAGGGGACTGGAGAGACCCAGTACTTC. Combining the CDR3 with reference TRBV7-2 and TRBJ2-5 gives the whole variable domain GAGVSQSPSNKVTEKGKDVELRCDPISGHTALYWYRQSLGQGLEFLIYFQGNSAPDKSGLPSDRFSAERTGGSVSTLTIQRTQQEDSAVYLCASSLLGQGTGETQYFGPGTRLLVL.

The chain has TRBV3-1 and TRBJ2-5, with TRBD1 as a possible D gene (5 bases). V lost 11 bases and J 4 bases, leaving 20 bases between the germline ends. The germline CDR1 and CDR2 sequences are LGHDT and YNNKEL (reference sequence). The CDR3 length is 14 residues. CDR3 region: CASSFLQGTETQYF. The CDR3, as DNA: TGTGCCTCTTCCTTCCTCCAGGGTACAGAGACCCAGTACTTC.

This clonotype was found a few times. J is TRBJ2-1 and V is TRBV4-2; TRBD1 agrees at 8 bases. This CDR3 has 17 residues. CDR1 and CDR2 from the germline V gene are LGHNA and YNFKEQ. Trimming took 4 bases from V and 0 from J; bases not matched to a gene: 8. CDR3 sequence reads: CASSRGQGSSSYNEQFF. In DNA, the CDR3 is TGTGCCAGCAGCCGAGGACAGGGCTCTAGCTCCTACAATGAGCAGTTCTTC.

The chain links TRBV4-1 to TRBJ2-1; possible D gene TRBD1, 6 bases. V was pared by 0 bases and J by 5 bases, with 8 bases between. From germline, CDR1 is MGHRA and CDR2 YSYEKL. This CDR3 region has 14 residues. CDR3 protein: CASSQEKGDNEQFF. The CDR3 coding sequence is TGCGCCAGCAGCCAAGAGAAGGGGGACAATGAGCAGTTCTTC.

The rearrangement uses TRBV4-2 and TRBJ2-7; unclear D gene. The CDR3 covers 14 residues. Germline-derived CDR1 and CDR2 are LGHNA and YNFKEQ. The V and J ends lost 1 base and 6 bases respectively, with 13 bases between them. The CDR3 nucleotides read TGTGCCAGCAGCCAAGGTGCCGCAGAAGGCGAGCAGTACTTC. This codes for CASSQGAAEGEQYF.

This clonotype was recorded at least ten times. This chain uses TRBV20-1 with TRBJ2-4; D assignment may be TRBD1 or TRBD2 (5 bases each). Germline-derived CDR1 and CDR2 are DFQATT and SNEGSKA (reference sequence). The CDR3 runs 11 residues. The chain's CDR3 is CSPVGVNIQYF. DNA of the CDR3: TGCAGCCCGGTGGGGGTAAACATTCAGTACTTC.

This clonotype appeared a few times. The chain combines TRBV5-1 with TRBJ1-1, with D unclear. This CDR3 has 13 residues. Trimming removed 4 bases from V and 1 base from J, with 8 bases in between. Looked up from germline, CDR1 is SGHRS and CDR2 is YFSETQ. CDR3 nucleotides: TGCGCCAGCAGCCCCATAGCGAACACTGAAGCTTTCTTT. Amino acids: CASSPIANTEAFF.

This clonotype has only a few counts. This chain links TRBV7-2 with TRBJ1-1, with TRBD1 matching over 9 bases. The CDR3 totals 16 residues. Germline values: CDR1 SGHTA, CDR2 FQGNSA. The V and J ends lost 4 bases and 4 bases, in that order; junction bases with no gene match: 10. The CDR3 nucleotides read TGTGCCAGCAGCTCCCGACAGGGGGGATGGAGCACTGAAGCTTTCTTT. Translated, it gives CASSSRQGGWSTEAFF. Together with reference TRBV7-2 and TRBJ1-1, the CDR3 gives the full variable domain: GAGVSQSPSNKVTEKGKDVELRCDPISGHTALYWYRQSLGQGLEFLIYFQGNSAPDKSGLPSDRFSAERTGGSVSTLTIQRTQQEDSAVYLCASSSRQGGWSTEAFFGQGTRLTVV.

There are many counts of this clonotype. The V gene is TRBV12-3 or TRBV12-4, the J gene TRBJ2-7; TRBD2 matches 11 bases. The V segment lost 8 bases and the J segment 7 bases; nucleotides outside the gene matches: 10. The CDR3 spans 14 residues. The CDR3: CASAETSGAKEQYF. The CDR3 DNA follows: TGTGCCAGCGCCGAGACTAGCGGGGCAAAGGAGCAGTACTTC.

The J gene is TRBJ1-3, the V gene TRBV3-1, with no clear D. Trimming cost V 4 bases and J 0 bases, with 10 bases left between them. The CDR3 loop spans 15 amino acids. The germline V gene encodes CDR1 LGHDT and CDR2 YNNKEL (reference sequence). The CDR3 sequence: CASSPTVISGNTIYF. As DNA, the CDR3 is TGTGCCAGCAGCCCGACCGTCATCTCTGGAAACACCATATATTTT.

This clonotype was found many times. This sequence joins TRBV14 and TRBJ2-2; D is possibly TRBD2 (6 bases). Germline V gene data show CDR1 as SGHDN and CDR2 as FVKESK. The V gene lost 5 bases and the J gene lost 6 bases, with 13 bases spanning the gap. The CDR3 runs 14 residues. The CDR3 sequence: CASSALGGAGELFF. CDR3 bases: TGTGCCAGCAGCGCCCTCGGGGGAGCCGGGGAGCTGTTTTTT.

This clonotype has ten or more counts. The V gene is TRBV12-3 or TRBV12-4, the J gene TRBJ2-1; 12 bases fit TRBD2. V lost 3 bases and J lost 4; bases outside the gene matches: 4. The CDR3 is 16 residues long. CDR3 DNA sequence: TGTGCCAGCAGTTTCAAAGGACTAGCGGGATACAATGAGCAGTTCTTC. It translates to CASSFKGLAGYNEQFF.

The chain is built from TRBV5-1 and TRBJ2-3; 7 bases match TRBD2. There are 16 residues in the CDR3. CDR1 is SGHRS and CDR2 is YFSETQ in the germline V gene. The ends lost 1 base at V and 2 bases at J; junction bases unmatched: 7. CDR3 region: CASSLPTSRNTDTQYF. The CDR3 nucleotides are TGCGCCAGCAGCTTGCCGACTAGCAGGAACACAGATACGCAGTATTTT.

This chain uses TRBV28 with TRBJ2-5; tentative D call: TRBD2 (6 bases). Germline loops: CDR1 MDHEN, CDR2 SYDVKM. V was clipped by 6 bases and J by 3 bases, with 17 bases between them. This CDR3 contains 15 residues. The CDR3 region is CASSSPRDSEETQYF. Here the CDR3 DNA reads TGTGCCAGCAGCAGCCCTAGGGACTCCGAAGAGACCCAGTACTTC.

This clonotype was counted ten times or more. The rearrangement uses TRBV5-1 and TRBJ2-7; possible D gene TRBD1, 5 bases. This CDR3 is built from 13 residues. V was pared by 2 bases and J by 3 bases, with 9 bases between. CDR1 is SGHRS and CDR2 is YFSETQ in the germline V gene. The CDR3 DNA reads as TGCGCCAGCAGCTTCGGACACCTCTACGAGCAGTACTTC. This encodes CASSFGHLYEQYF.

This sequence joins TRBV7-2 and TRBJ1-3; TRBD1 matches at 7 bases. The CDR3 sequence is 15 residues long. With 6 bases clipped from V and 0 bases from J, the junction kept 5 bases outside the gene matches. Germline-derived CDR1 and CDR2 are SGHTA and FQGNSA. The CDR3 region is CASRGRGDSGNTIYF. The CDR3 nucleotides are TGTGCCAGCAGGGGCAGGGGGGACTCTGGAAACACCATATATTTT.

J is TRBJ2-3 and V is TRBV20-1; 8 bases map to TRBD2. This CDR3 is built from 13 residues. Germline values: CDR1 DFQATT, CDR2 SNEGSKA (reference sequence). V was pared by 4 bases and J by 5 bases, with 5 bases of the junction left unmatched. Here the CDR3 reads CSAKRGGKDTQYF. DNA of the CDR3: TGCAGTGCTAAACGGGGGGGCAAAGATACGCAGTATTTT.

The sample holds a few counts of this clonotype. V usage is TRBV6-5 and J usage is TRBJ1-1, with a possible D match to TRBD1 (6 bases). The CDR3 spans 14 residues. Germline CDR1 and CDR2: MNHEY and SVGAGI. With 2 bases removed from V and 5 bases from J, the gap between germline ends came to 12 bases. The CDR3 DNA reads as TGTGCCAGCAGTTACGGTCAGGGGATTACTGAAGCTTTCTTT. This sequence encodes CASSYGQGITEAFF.

V is TRBV6-2 or TRBV6-3 and J is TRBJ1-1; TRBD1 aligns across 9 bases. The CDR3 has 17 amino acids. V gave up 7 bases and J gave up 0 bases; unmatched junction bases: 12. Germline lookup yields CDR1 MNHEY and CDR2 SVGEGT. CDR3 in DNA: TGTGCCAGCAATCCTCCCGGGACAGGGTCGATGAACACTGAAGCTTTCTTT. Amino acid sequence: CASNPPGTGSMNTEAFF.

This rearrangement joins TRBV21-1 to TRBJ2-7; the table assigns TRBD1, which was not confirmed against the DNA. TRBV21-1 is a documented pseudogene. The CDR3 covers 17 residues. The CDR3 is CASSKRGDRGHSYEQYF. Written as DNA, the CDR3 is TGTGCCAGCAGCAAGCGGGGTGACAGGGGGCACTCCTACGAGCAGTACTTC.

This clonotype was counted a few times. The V gene is TRBV7-2, the J gene TRBJ2-7; 8 bases align to TRBD2. The germline gives CDR1 SGHTA, CDR2 FQGNSA. This CDR3 has 14 residues. V lost 1 base to trimming and J lost 2 bases; unmatched junction nucleotides: 1. DNA for the CDR3: TGTGCCAGCAGCTTAGTGCGGGAGGCCTACGAGCAGTACTTC. Residues: CASSLVREAYEQYF.

This clonotype has a count of ten or more. The V and J genes are TRBV7-2 and TRBJ2-7; D perhaps matches TRBD2 (6 bases). The CDR3 has 15 amino acids. V was cut by 4 bases and J by 3 bases, with 16 bases left in between. Germline V CDR1 and CDR2: SGHTA, FQGNSA. As DNA, the CDR3 is TGTGCCAGCAGCTCCGCGGGACTCCGGAGCTACGAGCAGTACTTC. It yields the protein CASSSAGLRSYEQYF. Full variable domain (missing parts from reference TRBV7-2 and TRBJ2-7): GAGVSQSPSNKVTEKGKDVELRCDPISGHTALYWYRQSLGQGLEFLIYFQGNSAPDKSGLPSDRFSAERTGGSVSTLTIQRTQQEDSAVYLCASSSAGLRSYEQYFGPGTRLTVT.

The chain recombines TRBV6-5 with TRBJ1-6; a weak D match, TRBD1 (6 bases). Germline-derived CDR1 and CDR2 are MNHEY and SVGAGI. Between the trimmed V and J ends, which lost 4 bases and 10 bases, there was a span of 20 bases. This CDR3 comprises 16 residues. The CDR3 loop reads CASSSPGQQLGSPLHF. Here the CDR3 DNA reads TGTGCCAGCAGTTCCCCAGGACAGCAGCTTGGGTCACCCCTCCACTTT.

This clonotype appeared a few times. The chain links TRBV10-3 to TRBJ2-3; 10 nucleotides match TRBD2. V was clipped by 3 bases and J by 2 bases; unmatched bases: 5. There are 16 residues in the CDR3. Germline V gives CDR1 ENHRY, CDR2 SYGVKD. DNA of the CDR3: TGTGCCATCAGTGATGCTAGCGGGGGCCCCACAGATACGCAGTATTTT. Encoded protein: CAISDASGGPTDTQYF.

This chain connects TRBV6-2 or TRBV6-3 to TRBJ2-3; D is unresolved. Between the trimmed V and J ends, which lost 7 bases and 6 bases, there was a span of 5 bases. The germline gives CDR1 MNHEY, CDR2 SVGEGT. The CDR3 runs to 10 residues. This CDR3 reads CASKRDTQYF. DNA for the CDR3: TGTGCCAGCAAAAGGGATACGCAGTATTTT.